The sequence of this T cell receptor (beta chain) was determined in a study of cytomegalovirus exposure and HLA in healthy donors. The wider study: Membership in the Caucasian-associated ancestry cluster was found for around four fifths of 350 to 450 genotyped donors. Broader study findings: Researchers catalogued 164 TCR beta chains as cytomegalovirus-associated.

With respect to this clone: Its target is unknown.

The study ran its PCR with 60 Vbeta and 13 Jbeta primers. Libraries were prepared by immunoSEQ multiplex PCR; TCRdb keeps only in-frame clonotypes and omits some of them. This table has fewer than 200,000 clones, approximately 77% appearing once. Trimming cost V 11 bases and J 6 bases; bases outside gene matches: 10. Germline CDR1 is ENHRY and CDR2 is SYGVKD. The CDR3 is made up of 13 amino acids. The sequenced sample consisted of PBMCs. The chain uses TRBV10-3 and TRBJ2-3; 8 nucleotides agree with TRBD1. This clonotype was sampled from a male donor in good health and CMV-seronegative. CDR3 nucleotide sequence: TGTGCCGTCACGGACAGGGCTGCGGATACGCAGTATTTT. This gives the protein CAVTDRAADTQYF.